Shown below are 32 T cell receptor beta chains from a single sample sequenced in a study of OX40 agonist ivuxolimab in advanced cancers. Assay used: immunoSEQ multiplex PCR; TCRdb lists only in-frame clones, some missing. The table shows about 79,000 clones, with about 80% occurring only once. This material consisted of CD4+ or CD8+ T cells sorted from blood, taken in a trial of the OX40 agonist ivuxolimab. The receptors shown here come from an adult with an advanced solid tumor such as melanoma, head and neck, liver or kidney cancer.

The rearrangement links TRBV5-4 to TRBJ2-3, with D unclear. CDR1 SGHNT and CDR2 YYREEE come from the germline V gene (reference sequence). The CDR3 extends over 11 amino acids. The V and J ends lost 4 bases and 5 bases respectively, with 5 bases between them. The CDR3 DNA sequence: TGTGCCAGCAGCCTAAAAGATACGCAGTATTTT. This translates into CASSLKDTQYF.

The chain employs TRBV28 and TRBJ1-2; D may be TRBD1 (6 bases). Looked up from germline, CDR1 is MDHEN and CDR2 is SYDVKM. This CDR3 spans 13 amino acids. V was clipped by 11 bases and J by 3 bases, with 16 bases between them. CDR3 nucleotide sequence: TGTGCCGGGGGCAGGGGAGGATACTATGGCTACACCTTC. Amino acids: CAGGRGGYYGYTF.

The chain uses TRBV28 and TRBJ1-2, with TRBD1 as a possible D gene (5 bases). The CDR3 is 16 residues long. Germline V lookup: CDR1 MDHEN, CDR2 SYDVKM. V lost 2 bases to trimming and J lost 4 bases, with 17 bases between them. The DNA for the CDR3 is TGTGCCAGCAGTTTAGGCCAGGGTGGGTTAAGCTATGGCTACACCTTC. Translated: CASSLGQGGLSYGYTF.

The CDR3 loop is CASRGVIETDTQYF. The CDR3 coding sequence is TGTGCCAGCAGGGGGGTAATCGAAACAGATACGCAGTATTTT. This chain joins TRBV25-1 and TRBJ2-3; D could derive from TRBD1 or TRBD2 (5 bases each). V was clipped by 6 bases and J by 3 bases, with 13 bases between them. The CDR3 has 14 residues. Germline CDR1 reads MGHDK; CDR2 reads SYGVNS. The full variable domain, completed using reference TRBV25-1 and TRBJ2-3, is EADIYQTPRYLVIGTGKKITLECSQTMGHDKMYWYQQDPGMELHLIHYSYGVNSTEKGDLSSESTVSRIRTEHFPLTLESARPSHTSQYLCASRGVIETDTQYFGPGTRLTVL.

V usage is TRBV19 and J usage is TRBJ2-3; 7 bases map to TRBD1. CDR3 size: 13 residues. Germline CDR1 is LNHDA and CDR2 is SQIVND (reference sequence). V was pared by 3 bases and J by 4 bases, with 1 base of the junction left unmatched. CDR3 sequence reads: CASSIRGPDTQYF. CDR3 in DNA: TGTGCCAGTAGTATTAGGGGGCCAGATACGCAGTATTTT.

V and J are TRBV6-5 and TRBJ2-5, with D possibly TRBD2 on 7 matching bases. Per the germline V gene, CDR1 is MNHEY and CDR2 is SVGAGI. The CDR3 loop spans 14 amino acids. The germline V and J ends were trimmed by 2 bases and 5 bases, with 12 bases remaining between them. CDR3 DNA sequence: TGTGCCAGCAGTTACAGGGGGGGCCGCGAGACCCAGTACTTC. Protein sequence: CASSYRGGRETQYF.

In nucleotides, the CDR3 is TGCGCCAGCAGCTTGTCGTCTGTCCCGGGGAATGAGCAGTTCTTC. Translation: CASSLSSVPGNEQFF. The V and J genes are TRBV5-1 and TRBJ2-1; D might be TRBD2 (5 bases). The germline V gene encodes CDR1 SGHRS and CDR2 YFSETQ. The CDR3 runs to 15 residues. The ends were cut back, 1 base at V and 7 bases at J, with 15 bases in the middle.

The chain employs TRBV7-6 and TRBJ2-2; D possibly corresponds to TRBD1 (6 bases). The CDR3 contains 16 residues. Trimming removed 5 bases from V and 1 base from J, with 14 bases in between. Germline loops: CDR1 SGHVS, CDR2 FNYEAQ. CDR3 sequence (DNA): TGTGCCAGCAGCCAAACCGGGACAAAGAACACCGGGGAGCTGTTTTTT. Its protein is CASSQTGTKNTGELFF.

The chain uses TRBV30 and TRBJ1-1; the D is unclear. This CDR3 is built from 14 residues. Deletions cut 3 bases from V and 0 bases from J, with 11 bases between. CDR1 GTSNPN and CDR2 SVGIG come from the germline V gene (reference sequence). The CDR3 bases are TGTGCCTGGAGCCGTATTGGCATGAACACTGAAGCTTTCTTT. It translates to CAWSRIGMNTEAFF. The full variable domain, in which reference TRBV30 and TRBJ1-1 provide the parts outside the CDR3, is SQTIHQWPATLVQPVGSPLSLECTVEGTSNPNLYWYRQAAGRGLQLLFYSVGIGQISSEVPQNLSASRPQDRQFILSSKKLLLSDSGFYLCAWSRIGMNTEAFFGQGTRLTVV.

The V and J genes are TRBV7-2 and TRBJ2-7; 10 nucleotides match TRBD2. V gave up 5 bases and J gave up 0 bases; unmatched junction bases: 7. This CDR3 is 16 amino acids long. Germline V gives CDR1 SGHTA, CDR2 FQGNSA. The CDR3 here is CASSLTSGASSYEQYF. For the CDR3, the DNA is TGTGCCAGCAGCCTCACTAGCGGGGCGAGCTCCTACGAGCAGTACTTC.

The chain has TRBV6-1 and TRBJ2-7, with TRBD1 identical over 9 bases. This CDR3 has 15 amino acids. Germline CDR1 MNHNS, CDR2 SASEGT. V shed 6 bases and J 4 bases; nucleotides not matched to a gene: 10. The CDR3 DNA reads as TGTGCCAGCAGCCGATCCGGGACAGGGAGTTACGAGCAGTACTTC. Protein: CASSRSGTGSYEQYF.

This chain links TRBV2 with TRBJ1-6, with 7 nucleotides matching TRBD1. The CDR3 consists of 14 residues. With 7 bases clipped from V and 13 bases from J, the junction kept 13 bases outside the gene matches. Per the germline V gene, CDR1 is SNHLY and CDR2 is FYNNEI. The DNA of the CDR3 is TGTGCCAGCACGAGACAGGGCCAAGGCGAGCCCCTCCACTTT. It is translated as CASTRQGQGEPLHF.

Remarks on this clone: The same CDR3 can be traced to other DNA sequences in this sample. This chain joins TRBV14 and TRBJ2-3, with D possibly being TRBD2 (7 bases). Trimming took 4 bases from V and 2 from J, leaving 10 bases between them. CDR1 SGHDN and CDR2 FVKESK come from the germline V gene. The CDR3 is 14 amino acids. CDR3 sequence reads: CASSLRGPTDTQYF. As DNA, the CDR3 is TGTGCCAGCAGCCTGCGGGGGCCCACAGATACGCAGTATTTT.

The gene calls are TRBV5-6 and TRBJ2-3; TRBD1 matches at 7 bases. J lost 1 base, V lost 0 bases, and 2 bases had no gene match. Germline V gene lookup returns CDR1 SGHDT and CDR2 YYEEEE. This CDR3 has 15 residues. The CDR3 sequence: CASSLAQGGTDTQYF. As DNA, the CDR3 is TGTGCCAGCAGCTTGGCCCAGGGGGGCACAGATACGCAGTATTTT.

This clone was seen a few times. This rearrangement joins TRBV30 to TRBJ1-5, with a possible D match to TRBD1 (5 bases). V was trimmed by 2 bases and J by 9 bases, leaving 20 bases between them. The CDR3 extends over 15 amino acids. Germline V lookup: CDR1 GTSNPN, CDR2 SVGIG (reference sequence). The CDR3 bases are TGTGCCTGGAGTCCCTCGGGCAGGGCCTCCCGGCCCCAGCATTTT. It encodes CAWSPSGRASRPQHF.

V usage is TRBV6-5 and J usage is TRBJ1-2, with a possible D match to TRBD1 (6 bases). V dropped 2 bases and J dropped 7 bases, with 11 bases sitting between them. The CDR3 is 13 residues long. In germline, CDR1 is MNHEY, CDR2 SVGAGI. The CDR3 spells CASSYEGVGGYTF. The DNA for the CDR3 is TGTGCCAGCAGTTACGAGGGGGTAGGTGGCTACACCTTC.

This rearrangement joins TRBV27 to TRBJ1-1; the D is unclear. Trimming took off 6 bases at V and 0 bases at J, with 5 bases between the two ends. This CDR3 contains 12 residues. Germline V gene data show CDR1 as MNHEY and CDR2 as SMNVEV (reference sequence). The CDR3 DNA is TGTGCCAGCAGCCGGATGAACACTGAAGCTTTCTTT. Translation: CASSRMNTEAFF.

The chain links TRBV27 to TRBJ2-5; 13 positions agree with TRBD2. The CDR3 covers 17 residues. Unmatched junction bases numbered 8, after V lost 7 bases and J lost 0 bases. Germline CDR1 MNHEY, CDR2 SMNVEV (reference sequence). The CDR3 sequence is CASKLAGGREYQETQYF. DNA for the CDR3: TGTGCCAGCAAACTAGCGGGGGGGCGAGAGTACCAAGAGACCCAGTACTTC.

The CDR3 protein is CASSSRTGTRNTEAFF. DNA for the CDR3: TGTGCCAGCAGTTCGCGGACAGGGACGAGGAACACTGAAGCTTTCTTT. The chain couples TRBV28 to TRBJ1-1; 8 nucleotides agree with TRBD1. The CDR3 totals 16 residues. The trim removed 4 bases at V and 1 base at J, leaving 8 bases unmatched. Germline loops: CDR1 MDHEN, CDR2 SYDVKM.

The chain joins TRBV7-2 to TRBJ2-5, with TRBD2 as a possible D gene (6 bases). V lost 3 bases and J 4 bases, leaving 21 bases between the germline ends. The germline gives CDR1 SGHTA, CDR2 FQGNSA. The CDR3 loop spans 17 amino acids. DNA of the CDR3: TGTGCCAGCAGCTTTTCCACGACTAGGGCCTCCGGAGAGACCCAGTACTTC. Translation: CASSFSTTRASGETQYF.

This chain joins TRBV5-4 and TRBJ2-5; D may be TRBD1 (5 bases). V lost 3 bases and J lost 2, with 17 bases in between. The germline V gene has CDR1 SGHNT and CDR2 YYREEE (reference sequence). The CDR3 consists of 16 residues. In nucleotides, the CDR3 is TGTGCCAGCAGCTCATCCCTGACAGCGCTACAAGAGACCCAGTACTTC. Protein sequence: CASSSSLTALQETQYF.

V gene TRBV7-9 combines with J gene TRBJ2-1, with D perhaps TRBD1 (5 bases). Germline CDR1 reads SEHNR; CDR2 reads FQNEAQ (reference sequence). V lost 5 bases, J lost 6 bases, and 17 bases lay in between. The CDR3 sequence is 15 residues long. The DNA for the CDR3 is TGTGCCAGCAGCCCCCAAAAGGGGATGGGCAATGAGCAGTTCTTC. Its protein product is CASSPQKGMGNEQFF.

This clone has just a few counts. This CDR3 is CASSEAQGGLRAFF. DNA for the CDR3: TGTGCCAGCAGCGAGGCCCAGGGGGGGTTGCGCGCTTTCTTT. The chain joins TRBV2 to TRBJ1-1, with 7 positions matching TRBD1. This CDR3 spans 14 amino acids. The V segment lost 6 bases and the J segment 11 bases; nucleotides outside the gene matches: 15. Germline CDR1 and CDR2: SNHLY and FYNNEI.

The rearrangement joins TRBV30 to TRBJ2-1; TRBD1 is a possible D gene (5 bases). The CDR3 is made up of 14 amino acids. V gave up 1 base and J gave up 2 bases, with 9 bases separating them. CDR1 GTSNPN and CDR2 SVGIG come from the germline V gene (reference sequence). CDR3 in amino acids: CAWSEGMTYNEQFF. The CDR3 DNA reads as TGTGCCTGGAGTGAGGGGATGACCTACAATGAGCAGTTCTTC.

The chain uses TRBV11-2 and TRBJ2-7; TRBD2 agrees at 11 bases. Losses at the gene ends were 1 base for V and 5 bases for J; bases not matched to a gene: 7. This CDR3 comprises 16 residues. Germline assignment: CDR1 SGHAT and CDR2 FQNNGV. The CDR3 spells CASSLVGASGRNEQYF. DNA for the CDR3: TGTGCCAGCAGCTTAGTTGGTGCTAGCGGGAGGAACGAGCAGTACTTC.

J is TRBJ1-5 and V is TRBV7-8, with no clear D. The CDR3 extends over 19 amino acids. Germline CDR1 and CDR2: SGHVS and FQNEAQ. V lost 1 base and J lost 2, with 21 bases in between. CDR3 amino acids: CASSLERSTRSAGNQPQHF. The DNA of the CDR3 is TGTGCCAGCAGCTTAGAAAGATCTACTCGAAGCGCAGGCAATCAGCCCCAGCATTTT.

V and J are TRBV4-3 and TRBJ2-1; unclear D gene. The CDR3 runs to 16 residues. Germline V gene lookup returns CDR1 LGHNA and CDR2 YSLEER. The ends were cut back, 0 bases at V and 2 bases at J, with 11 bases in the middle. CDR3: CASSQEPATTYNEQFF. CDR3 in DNA: TGCGCCAGCAGCCAAGAGCCAGCCACAACCTACAATGAGCAGTTCTTC.

The chain combines TRBV19 with TRBJ1-2; a possible D gene is TRBD1 (5 bases). The CDR3 covers 15 residues. Trimming cost V 1 base and J 2 bases, with 11 bases left between them. Germline assignment: CDR1 LNHDA and CDR2 SQIVND (reference sequence). The CDR3 DNA is TGTGCCAGTAGTATAGTTGGGACGGCGAACTATGGCTACACCTTC. It specifies CASSIVGTANYGYTF.

DNA for the CDR3: TGTGCCAGCAGACAAGGCGCAACTAATGAAAAACTGTTTTTT. Translation: CASRQGATNEKLFF. V and J are TRBV2 and TRBJ1-4; D gene ambiguous. The germline V and J ends were trimmed by 6 bases and 0 bases, with 8 bases remaining between them. This CDR3 is 14 amino acids long. Germline assignment: CDR1 SNHLY and CDR2 FYNNEI.

This clone was seen only a few times. The chain couples TRBV18 to TRBJ2-1; 8 bases match TRBD2. The length of the CDR3 is 19 residues. With V trimmed by 3 bases and J by 0 bases, 13 bases remained unmatched. The V gene's germline CDR1 is KGHSH and CDR2 LQKENI. This chain's CDR3 is CASSPFTMTSASSYNEQFF. The CDR3 nucleotides are TGTGCCAGCTCACCTTTCACGATGACTAGCGCATCCTCCTACAATGAGCAGTTCTTC. Based on the CDR3 plus reference TRBV18 and TRBJ2-1, the full variable domain is NAGVMQNPRHLVRRRGQEARLRCSPMKGHSHVYWYRQLPEEGLKFMVYLQKENIIDESGMPKERFSAEFPKEGPSILRIQQVVRGDSAAYFCASSPFTMTSASSYNEQFFGPGTRLTVL.

As regards this clone: Sequence at one end of the junction differs from germline and may be a read error. The identical CDR3 is also encoded by other nucleotide sequences in the sample. CDR3 region: CASSLFGAGIGEKLFF. DNA for the CDR3: TGTGCTAGCAGTTTATTCGGGGCAGGGATTGGAGAAAAACTGTTTTTT. V gene TRBV28 combines with J gene TRBJ1-4; a weak D match, TRBD1 (5 bases). The V gene's germline CDR1 is MDHEN and CDR2 SYDVKM. The CDR3 is made up of 16 amino acids.

The rearrangement uses TRBV28 and TRBJ1-1; D is undetermined. The CDR3 sequence is 10 residues long. CDR1 MDHEN and CDR2 SYDVKM come from the germline V gene. The CDR3 DNA reads as TGTAAAGTTGGGGACACTGAAGCTTTCTTT. Encoded protein: CKVGDTEAFF.